These 3 T cell receptor beta chains came from one sample sequenced in a study of response to subunit inactivated influenza vaccine. TCRdb itself ran the RT-PCR reads through MiXCR, one entry per CDR3 protein. The table has about 240,000 distinct CDR3 sequences, 9% to 15% seen once. The sequencing used non-naive T cells sorted from PBMCs, collected around two weeks before vaccination. These receptors were taken from a man aged 45-65 years who received an inactivated influenza vaccine.

This clonotype has a handful of counts. The chain joins TRBV6-5 to TRBJ2-1, with D perhaps matching TRBD2 (6 bases). The germline gives CDR1 MNHEY, CDR2 SVGAGI. The CDR3 spans 15 residues. V was clipped by 2 bases and J by 0 bases, with 8 bases between them. CDR3 DNA: TGTGCCAGCAGTTACGGCGGGACCTCCTACAATGAGCAGTTCTTC. It is translated as CASSYGGTSYNEQFF.

This clonotype occurred a few times. The CDR3 DNA sequence: TGTGCCAGCAGTGATGGGACAGGGAGAGGTGGAGTTGGCTACACCTTC. Its translation: CASSDGTGRGGVGYTF. This chain uses TRBV6-2 or TRBV6-3 with TRBJ1-2; 9 bases line up with TRBD1. CDR3 length equals 16 residues. Germline V gene data show CDR1 as MNHEY and CDR2 as SVGEGT. Losses at the gene ends were 5 bases for V and 7 bases for J; bases not matched to a gene: 14.

The chain recombines TRBV19 with TRBJ2-5; D remains ambiguous. Germline-derived CDR1 and CDR2 are LNHDA and SQIVND (reference sequence). Trimming took 4 bases from V and 2 from J, leaving 17 bases between them. This CDR3 has 16 residues. DNA of the CDR3: TGTGCCAGTAGTAAGAGAGGTCGAGTTCCGCAAGAGACCCAGTACTTC. Translated, it gives CASSKRGRVPQETQYF.